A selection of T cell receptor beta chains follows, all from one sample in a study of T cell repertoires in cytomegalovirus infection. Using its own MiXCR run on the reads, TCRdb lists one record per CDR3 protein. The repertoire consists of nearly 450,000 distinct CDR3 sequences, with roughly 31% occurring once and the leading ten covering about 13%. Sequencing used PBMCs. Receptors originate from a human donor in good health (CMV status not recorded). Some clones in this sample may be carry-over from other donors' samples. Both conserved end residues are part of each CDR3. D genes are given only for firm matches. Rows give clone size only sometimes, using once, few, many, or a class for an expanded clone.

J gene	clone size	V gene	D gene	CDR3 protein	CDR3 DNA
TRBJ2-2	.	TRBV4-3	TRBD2	CASSQDGGGINTGELFF	TGCGCCAGCAGCCAAGATGGCGGGGGGATAAACACCGGGGAGCTGTTTTTT
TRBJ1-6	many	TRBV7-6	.	CASSPQAGGIPNSPLHF	TGTGCCAGCAGCCCGCAAGCGGGGGGCATCCCTAATTCACCCCTCCACTTT
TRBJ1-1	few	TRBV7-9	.	CASSLPTPQGPTEAFF	TGTGCCAGCAGCTTACCCACCCCCCAGGGTCCCACTGAAGCTTTCTTT
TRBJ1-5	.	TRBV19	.	CASSPFRAGGPSNQPQHF	TGTGCCAGTAGTCCCTTCCGCGCGGGAGGGCCTAGCAATCAGCCCCAGCATTTT
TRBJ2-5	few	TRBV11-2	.	CASSPPAVGGLETQYF	TGTGCCAGCAGCCCACCCGCTGTTGGCGGTTTAGAGACCCAGTACTTC
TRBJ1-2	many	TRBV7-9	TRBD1	CASSLTGYYGYTF	TGTGCCAGCAGTTTGACAGGGTACTATGGCTACACCTTC
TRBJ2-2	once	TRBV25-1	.	CASSRVGIAGELFF	TGTGCCAGCAGCAGGGTCGGTATCGCCGGGGAGCTGTTTTTT
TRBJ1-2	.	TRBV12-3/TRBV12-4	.	CASSQDFLGYTF	TGTGCCAGCAGCCAGGATTTTCTTGGCTACACCTTC
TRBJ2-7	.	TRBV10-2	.	CASSGAPSNEQYF	TGCGCCAGCAGTGGAGCCCCTAGCAATGAGCAGTACTTC
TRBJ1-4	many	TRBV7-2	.	CASSPFSHTNEKLFF	TGTGCCAGCAGTCCTTTTTCGCATACTAATGAAAAACTGTTTTTT
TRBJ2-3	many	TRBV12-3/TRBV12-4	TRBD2	CASSLLAGAPDTQYF	TGTGCCAGCAGTTTACTAGCGGGGGCACCAGATACGCAGTATTTT
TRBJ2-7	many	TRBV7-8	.	CASSLDTGKSSYEQYF	TGTGCCAGCAGCTTAGATACAGGGAAGAGCTCCTACGAGCAGTACTTC
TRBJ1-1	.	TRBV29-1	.	CSVDIGGTEAFF	TGCAGCGTTGACATTGGGGGCACTGAAGCTTTCTTT
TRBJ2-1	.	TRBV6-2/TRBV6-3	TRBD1	CANSDTGAFGQFF	TGTGCCAACAGTGACACAGGGGCATTCGGGCAGTTCTTC
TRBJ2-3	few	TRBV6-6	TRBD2	CASSSSGDADTQYF	TGTGCCAGCAGCTCTAGCGGGGATGCAGATACGCAGTATTTT
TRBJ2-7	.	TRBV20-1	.	CSASPLRGPYEQYF	TGCAGTGCTAGCCCCCTGCGGGGCCCCTACGAGCAGTACTTC
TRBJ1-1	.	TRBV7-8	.	CASSVTGKNTEACF	TGTGCTAGCAGCGTCACAGGGAAGAACACTGAAGCTTGCTTT
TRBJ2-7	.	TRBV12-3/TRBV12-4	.	CASSLGVLRYEQYF	TGTGCCAGCAGTTTGGGAGTATTGCGGTACGAGCAGTACTTC